These 14 T cell receptor beta chains were sequenced from one sample in a study of blood T cell repertoires in COVID-19. Here immunoSEQ multiplex PCR was the method, and the copy in TCRdb shows in-frame clones only, minus some. Counted here are approximately 170,000 clones, around 85% occurring once; the ten biggest clones make up 11%. Input material: peripheral blood. Every receptor here comes from a woman aged 60-75 years with COVID-19, enrolled during active disease.

The chain uses TRBV27 and TRBJ2-7; TRBD2 matches 12 bases. This CDR3 is built from 14 residues. V was clipped by 7 bases and J by 1 base; unmatched bases: 2. Germline V lookup: CDR1 MNHEY, CDR2 SMNVEV (reference sequence). The CDR3 region has the DNA TGTGCCAGCACCGGACTAGCGGGGTCCTACGAGCAGTACTTC. Protein product: CASTGLAGSYEQYF.

This clone was recorded only once. The CDR3 DNA reads as TGTGCCAGCAGTTCTGCCGGACTAGCGGGGGTCCTACGGGAGTACTTC. Protein product: CASSSAGLAGVLREYF. V usage is TRBV27 and J usage is TRBJ2-7; 13 bases fit TRBD2. CDR1 MNHEY and CDR2 SMNVEV come from the germline V gene (reference sequence). There are 16 residues in the CDR3. With 4 bases clipped from V and 11 bases from J, the junction kept 14 bases outside the gene matches.

The V and J genes are TRBV11-1 and TRBJ1-4, with D possibly being TRBD1 (5 bases). CDR3 length: 13 residues. The germline V gene has CDR1 SGHAT and CDR2 FQDESV (reference sequence). The V and J ends lost 5 bases and 5 bases respectively, with 9 bases between them. CDR3 region: CASSVRQNEKLFF. For the CDR3, the DNA is TGTGCCAGCAGCGTCCGACAGAATGAAAAACTGTTTTTT.

The chain has TRBV3-1 (or the pseudogene TRBV3-2) and TRBJ2-1; a weak D match, TRBD2 (5 bases). Deletions cut 2 bases from V and 6 bases from J, with 11 bases between. Per germline, CDR1 LGHDT and CDR2 YNNKEL (reference sequence). The CDR3 runs 14 residues. Written as DNA, the CDR3 is TGTGCCAGCAGCCAAAACCCCAGCGGCAATGAGCAGTTCTTC. It specifies CASSQNPSGNEQFF.

This chain connects TRBV6-5 to TRBJ2-7; no clear D gene. Per the germline V gene, CDR1 is MNHEY and CDR2 is SVGAGI. Trimming took off 7 bases at V and 0 bases at J, with 13 bases between the two ends. The CDR3 is made up of 14 amino acids. The CDR3 sequence: CASKQTPSSYEQYF. The CDR3 coding sequence is TGTGCCAGCAAGCAGACACCGAGCTCCTACGAGCAGTACTTC.

The chain combines TRBV7-2 with TRBJ2-1; tentative D call: TRBD2 (6 bases). This CDR3 contains 14 residues. Trimming pared 4 bases from V and 9 bases from J, leaving 16 bases between. CDR1 is SGHTA and CDR2 is FQGNSA in the germline V gene. CDR3 protein: CASSSGRGISEQFF. Here the CDR3 DNA reads TGTGCCAGCAGCTCAGGTCGCGGGATAAGTGAGCAGTTCTTC.

The chain is built from TRBV28 and TRBJ1-1, with D hard to call. Trimming pared 4 bases from V and 4 bases from J, leaving 16 bases between. Germline lookup yields CDR1 MDHEN and CDR2 SYDVKM. CDR3 length: 15 amino acids. The DNA of the CDR3 is TGTGCCAGCAGTTCCGGCCCCGGGGTACTCACTGAAGCTTTCTTT. It specifies CASSSGPGVLTEAFF.

The chain is built from TRBV27 and TRBJ2-6; 7 bases align to TRBD1. Per the germline V gene, CDR1 is MNHEY and CDR2 is SMNVEV (reference sequence). V dropped 9 bases and J dropped 4; count of bases not matched to a gene: 15. This CDR3 contains 17 residues. The CDR3 nucleotides are TGTGCCAGTAGAAGTGACAGGGTATTAACCGGGGCCAACGTCCTGACTTTC. It specifies CASRSDRVLTGANVLTF.

The genes are TRBV18 and TRBJ2-7; 11 nucleotides align to TRBD2. V was pared by 4 bases and J by 2 bases, with 4 bases of the junction left unmatched. The CDR3 spans 15 residues. Germline loops: CDR1 KGHSH, CDR2 LQKENI. CDR3 protein: CASSLGLAAPYEQYF. Here the CDR3 DNA reads TGTGCCAGCTCACTGGGACTAGCGGCCCCCTACGAGCAGTACTTC. Using reference TRBV18 and TRBJ2-7 for the parts outside the CDR3, the full variable domain is NAGVMQNPRHLVRRRGQEARLRCSPMKGHSHVYWYRQLPEEGLKFMVYLQKENIIDESGMPKERFSAEFPKEGPSILRIQQVVRGDSAAYFCASSLGLAAPYEQYFGPGTRLTVT.

V gene TRBV4-2 combines with J gene TRBJ2-7; TRBD2 matches 7 bases. Germline assignment: CDR1 LGHNA and CDR2 YNFKEQ. The CDR3 is made up of 15 amino acids. After removal of 0 bases from V and 1 base from J, the junction contained 3 bases not matched to a gene. As DNA, the CDR3 is TGTGCCAGCAGCCAAGAGGGGGGGGTTTCCTACGAGCAGTACTTC. This sequence encodes CASSQEGGVSYEQYF.

In its sample, this clone was seen a few times. The chain carries TRBV4-1 and TRBJ1-1; unclear D gene. The ends were cut back, 6 bases at V and 1 base at J, with 15 bases in the middle. This CDR3 has 15 amino acids. Germline CDR1 MGHRA, CDR2 YSYEKL. The CDR3 is CASSPRHAANTEAFF. The CDR3 region has the DNA TGCGCCAGCAGTCCAAGACATGCCGCGAACACTGAAGCTTTCTTT.

This chain uses TRBV6-5 with TRBJ1-1; 8 nucleotides align to TRBD1. The germline V gene has CDR1 MNHEY and CDR2 SVGAGI. This CDR3 is built from 15 residues. Trimming at V came to 1 base and at J to 4 bases, leaving 5 bases not matched to a gene. CDR3 DNA sequence: TGTGCCAGCAGTTACTTGGCAGGGGGCATCACTGAAGCTTTCTTT. It is translated as CASSYLAGGITEAFF.

The rearrangement links TRBV13 to TRBJ2-3, with no clear D. CDR1 and CDR2 from the germline V gene are PRHDT and FYEKMQ (reference sequence). V lost 5 bases and J lost 8, with 17 bases in between. The CDR3 is 14 residues long. CDR3 loop: CASSARILVGTQYF. In DNA, the CDR3 is TGTGCCAGCAGCGCGCGGATTCTTGTAGGTACGCAGTATTTT.

This chain joins TRBV19 and TRBJ2-1; TRBD2 matches 15 bases. Germline V gene data show CDR1 as LNHDA and CDR2 as SQIVND (reference sequence). The CDR3 is 15 amino acids. Trimming at V came to 5 bases and at J to 12 bases, leaving 8 bases not matched to a gene. CDR3 in DNA: TGTGCCAGTAGTGTCCCGGGACTAGCGGGAGGACGGCAGTTCTTC. Amino acid sequence: CASSVPGLAGGRQFF.